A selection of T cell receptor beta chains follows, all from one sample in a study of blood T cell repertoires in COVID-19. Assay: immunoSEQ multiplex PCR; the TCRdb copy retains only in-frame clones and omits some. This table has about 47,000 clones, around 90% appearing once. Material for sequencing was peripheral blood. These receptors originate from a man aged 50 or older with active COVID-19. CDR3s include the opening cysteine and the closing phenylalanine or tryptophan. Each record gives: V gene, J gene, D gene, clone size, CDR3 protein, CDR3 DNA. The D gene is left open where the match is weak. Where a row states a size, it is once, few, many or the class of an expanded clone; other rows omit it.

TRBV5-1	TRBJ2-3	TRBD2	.	CASKPELGGVLSTDTQYF	TGCGCCAGCAAACCGGAGCTCGGGGGGGTTCTTAGCACAGATACGCAGTATTTT
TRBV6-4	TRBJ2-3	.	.	CATSLGLSTDTQYF	TGTGCCACCTCTCTCGGTCTGAGCACAGATACGCAGTATTTT
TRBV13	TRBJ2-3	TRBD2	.	CASSLAGGRTDTQYF	TGTGCCAGCAGCTTAGCGGGAGGACGGACAGATACGCAGTATTTT
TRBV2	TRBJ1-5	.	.	CASSEAVGRGNQPQHF	TGTGCCAGCAGTGAAGCTGTAGGGAGGGGCAATCAGCCCCAGCATTTT
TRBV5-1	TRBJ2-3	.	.	CASSTGDRTDTQYF	TGCGCCAGCAGCACGGGGGACCGCACAGATACGCAGTATTTT
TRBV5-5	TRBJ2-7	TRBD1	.	CASSLTPGGPYEQYF	TGTGCCAGCAGCTTGACCCCAGGGGGCCCCTACGAGCAGTACTTC
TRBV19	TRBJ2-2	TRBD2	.	CASSITSGRVNTGELFF	TGTGCCAGTAGTATTACTAGCGGGAGGGTGAACACCGGGGAGCTGTTTTTT
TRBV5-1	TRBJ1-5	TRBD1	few	CASRATGGENQPQHF	TGCGCCAGCAGAGCCACAGGGGGCGAAAATCAGCCCCAGCATTTT
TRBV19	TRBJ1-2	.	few	CASRLGPYGYTF	TGTGCCAGTCGTCTTGGGCCTTATGGCTACACCTTC
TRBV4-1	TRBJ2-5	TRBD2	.	CASSQSTSASGLGETQYF	TGCGCCAGCAGCCAGTCCACTAGCGCGTCCGGGTTGGGTGAGACCCAGTACTTC
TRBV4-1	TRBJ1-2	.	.	CASSQVGRLNYGYTF	TGCGCCAGCAGCCAAGTGGGCCGACTAAACTATGGCTACACCTTC
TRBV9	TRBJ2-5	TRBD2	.	CASSVVSGRGQETQYF	TGTGCCAGCAGCGTAGTGAGCGGGAGAGGGCAAGAGACCCAGTACTTC
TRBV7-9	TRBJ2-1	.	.	CASSLSSQDEQFF	TGTGCCAGCAGCTTATCCTCCCAGGATGAGCAGTTCTTC
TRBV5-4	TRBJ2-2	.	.	CASSLVVGALRLNTGELFF	TGTGCCAGCAGCTTGGTCGTTGGGGCCCTTCGGTTAAATACCGGGGAGCTGTTTTTT
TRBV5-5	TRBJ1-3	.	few	CASSPGWGLGNTIYF	TGTGCCAGCAGCCCAGGTTGGGGACTGGGAAACACCATATATTTT
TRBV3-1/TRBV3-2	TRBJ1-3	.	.	CASSQPGEGNTIYF	TGTGCCAGCAGCCAGCCAGGGGAAGGAAACACCATATATTTT
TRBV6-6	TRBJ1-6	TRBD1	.	CASSLTRQGDNSPLHF	TGTGCCAGCAGTCTCACGCGACAGGGGGATAATTCACCCCTCCACTTT
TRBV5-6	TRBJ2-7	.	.	CASSWGEEQYF	TGTGCCAGCAGCTGGGGGGAGGAGCAGTACTTC
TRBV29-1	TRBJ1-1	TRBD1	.	CSVEDRASEAFF	TGCAGCGTTGAGGACAGGGCCTCTGAAGCTTTCTTT
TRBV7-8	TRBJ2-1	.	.	CASSTRYYEQFF	TGTGCCAGCAGCACGAGGTACTATGAGCAGTTCTTC
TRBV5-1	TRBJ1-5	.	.	CASSEAVNQPQHF	TGCGCCAGCAGCGAGGCGGTAAATCAGCCCCAGCATTTT
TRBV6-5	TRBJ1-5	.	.	CASSPDNSNQPQHF	TGTGCCAGCAGCCCGGACAATAGCAATCAGCCCCAGCATTTT
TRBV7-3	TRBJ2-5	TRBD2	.	CASSPQLAGKETQYF	TGTGCCAGCAGCCCACAACTAGCGGGGAAAGAGACCCAGTACTTC
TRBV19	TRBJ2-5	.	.	CASKMRGSAMGTQYF	TGTGCCAGTAAAATGCGTGGGAGCGCTATGGGGACCCAGTACTTC
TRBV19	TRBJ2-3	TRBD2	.	CASSIGGTRGSDTQYF	TGTGCCAGTAGTATAGGCGGGACTAGAGGTTCCGATACGCAGTATTTT
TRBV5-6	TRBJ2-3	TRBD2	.	CASSLLASGGRNTQYF	TGTGCCAGCAGCTTGCTGGCTAGCGGGGGGCGTAATACGCAGTATTTT
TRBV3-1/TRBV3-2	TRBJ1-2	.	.	CASSQDPTAGYGYTF	TGTGCCAGCAGCCAAGATCCGACAGCTGGGTATGGCTACACCTTC
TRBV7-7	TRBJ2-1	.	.	CASSSLAAYNEQFF	TGTGCTAGCAGCTCCTTAGCGGCCTACAATGAGCAGTTCTTC